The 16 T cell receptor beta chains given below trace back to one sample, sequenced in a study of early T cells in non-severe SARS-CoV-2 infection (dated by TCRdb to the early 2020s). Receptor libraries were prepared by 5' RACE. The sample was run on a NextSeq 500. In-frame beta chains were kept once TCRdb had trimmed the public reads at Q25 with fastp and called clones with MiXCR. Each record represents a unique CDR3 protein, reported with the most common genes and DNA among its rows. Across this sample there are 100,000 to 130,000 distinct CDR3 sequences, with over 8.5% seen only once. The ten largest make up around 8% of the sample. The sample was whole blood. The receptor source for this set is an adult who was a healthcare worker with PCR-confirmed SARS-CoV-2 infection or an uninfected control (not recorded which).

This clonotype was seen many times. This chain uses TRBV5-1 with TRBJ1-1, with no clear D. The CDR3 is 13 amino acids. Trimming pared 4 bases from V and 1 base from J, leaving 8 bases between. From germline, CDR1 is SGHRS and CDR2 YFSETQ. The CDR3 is CASSRAQNTEAFF. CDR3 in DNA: TGCGCCAGCAGCAGAGCTCAGAACACTGAAGCTTTCTTT.

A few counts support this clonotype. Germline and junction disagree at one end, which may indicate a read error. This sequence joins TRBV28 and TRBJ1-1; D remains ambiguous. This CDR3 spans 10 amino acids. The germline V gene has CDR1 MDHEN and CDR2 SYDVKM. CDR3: CASGRGEVFF. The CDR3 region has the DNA TGTGCCAGCGGCCGGGGTGAAGTTTTCTTT.

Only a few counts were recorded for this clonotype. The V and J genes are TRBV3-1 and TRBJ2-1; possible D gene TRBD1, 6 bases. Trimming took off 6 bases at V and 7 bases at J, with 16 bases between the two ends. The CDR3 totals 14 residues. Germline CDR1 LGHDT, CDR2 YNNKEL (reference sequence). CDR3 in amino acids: CASRPSDSSNEQFF. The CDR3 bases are TGTGCCAGCAGACCGTCGGACAGCTCAAATGAGCAGTTCTTC.

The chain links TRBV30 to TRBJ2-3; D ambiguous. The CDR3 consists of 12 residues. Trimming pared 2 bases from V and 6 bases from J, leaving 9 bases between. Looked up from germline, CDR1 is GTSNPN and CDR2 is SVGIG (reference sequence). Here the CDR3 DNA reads TGTGCCTGGAGTCCGGGTTCGGATACGCAGTATTTT. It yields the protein CAWSPGSDTQYF.

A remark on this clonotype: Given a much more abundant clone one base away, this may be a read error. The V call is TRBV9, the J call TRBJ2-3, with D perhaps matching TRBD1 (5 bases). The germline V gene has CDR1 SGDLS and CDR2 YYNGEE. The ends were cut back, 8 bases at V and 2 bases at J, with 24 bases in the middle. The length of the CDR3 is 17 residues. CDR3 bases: TGTGCCAGACAGGCAGGGTTGGGTTCGAGTATCACAGATACGCAGTATTTT. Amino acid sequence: CARQAGLGSSITDTQYF.

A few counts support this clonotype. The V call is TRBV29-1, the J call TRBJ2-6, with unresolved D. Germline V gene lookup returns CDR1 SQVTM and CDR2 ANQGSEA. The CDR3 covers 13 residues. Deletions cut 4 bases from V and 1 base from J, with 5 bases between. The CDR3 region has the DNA TGCAGCGTTGGGATGTCTGGGGCCAACGTCCTGACTTTC. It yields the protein CSVGMSGANVLTF.

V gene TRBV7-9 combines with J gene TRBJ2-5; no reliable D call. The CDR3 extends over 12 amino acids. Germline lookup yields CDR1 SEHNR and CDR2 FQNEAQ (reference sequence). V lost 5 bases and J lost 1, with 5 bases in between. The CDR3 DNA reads TGTGCCAGCAGCCAGATCCAAGAGACCCAGTACTTC. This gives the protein CASSQIQETQYF.

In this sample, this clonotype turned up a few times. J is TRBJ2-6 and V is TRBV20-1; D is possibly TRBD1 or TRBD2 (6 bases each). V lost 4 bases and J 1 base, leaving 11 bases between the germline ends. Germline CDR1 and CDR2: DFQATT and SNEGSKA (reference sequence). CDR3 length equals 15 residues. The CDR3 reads CSATIGGSGANVLTF. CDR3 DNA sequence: TGCAGTGCTACAATAGGGGGGTCTGGGGCCAACGTCCTGACTTTC.

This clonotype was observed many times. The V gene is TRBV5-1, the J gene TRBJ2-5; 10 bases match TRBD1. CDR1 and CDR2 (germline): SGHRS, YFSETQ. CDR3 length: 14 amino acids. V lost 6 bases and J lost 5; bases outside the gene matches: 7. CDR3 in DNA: TGCGCCAGCACCCTCGACAGGGGGCACGAGACCCAGTACTTC. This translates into CASTLDRGHETQYF.

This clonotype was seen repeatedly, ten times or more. CDR3 coding DNA: TGTGCCAGCATCCGGCGGGCAGCTAGCACAGATACGCAGTATTTT. This gives the protein CASIRRAASTDTQYF. The rearrangement uses TRBV7-8 and TRBJ2-3; D might be TRBD2 (5 bases). The CDR3 consists of 15 residues. Per germline, CDR1 SGHVS and CDR2 FQNEAQ. Trimming shortened V by 7 bases and J by 0 bases, and 14 bases separated the two germline ends. The variable domain in full, completed from reference TRBV7-8 and TRBJ2-3, reads GAGVSQSPRYKVAKRGQDVALRCDPISGHVSLFWYQQALGQGPEFLTYFQNEAQLDKSGLPSDRFFAERPEGSVSTLKIQRTQQEDSAVYLCASIRRAASTDTQYFGPGTRLTVL.

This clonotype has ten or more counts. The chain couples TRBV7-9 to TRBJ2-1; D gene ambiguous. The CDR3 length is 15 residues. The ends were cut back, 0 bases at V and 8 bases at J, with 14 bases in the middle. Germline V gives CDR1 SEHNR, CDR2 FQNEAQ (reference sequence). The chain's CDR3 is CASSLAGRLSHEQFF. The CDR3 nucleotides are TGTGCCAGCAGCTTAGCGGGAAGACTCTCCCATGAGCAGTTCTTC.

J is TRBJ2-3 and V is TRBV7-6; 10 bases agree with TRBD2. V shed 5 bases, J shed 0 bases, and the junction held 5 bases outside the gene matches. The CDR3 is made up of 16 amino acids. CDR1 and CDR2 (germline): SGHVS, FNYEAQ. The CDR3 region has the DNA TGTGCCAGCAGCCTTATGACTAGCGGGAGCACAGATACGCAGTATTTT. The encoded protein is CASSLMTSGSTDTQYF.

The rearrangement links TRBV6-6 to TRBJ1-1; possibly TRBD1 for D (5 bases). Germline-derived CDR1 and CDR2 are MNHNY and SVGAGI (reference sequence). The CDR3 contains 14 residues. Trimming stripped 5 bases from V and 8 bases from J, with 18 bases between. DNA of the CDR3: TGTGCCAGCAGTCCCGACGGGGGGGATTTAGAAGCTTTCTTT. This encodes CASSPDGGDLEAFF.

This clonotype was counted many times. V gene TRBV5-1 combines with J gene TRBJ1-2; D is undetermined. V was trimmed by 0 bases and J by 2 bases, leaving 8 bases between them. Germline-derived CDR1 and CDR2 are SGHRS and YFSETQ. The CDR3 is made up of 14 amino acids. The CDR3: CASSLGHPNYGYTF. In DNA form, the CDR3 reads TGCGCCAGCAGCTTGGGCCATCCGAACTATGGCTACACCTTC.

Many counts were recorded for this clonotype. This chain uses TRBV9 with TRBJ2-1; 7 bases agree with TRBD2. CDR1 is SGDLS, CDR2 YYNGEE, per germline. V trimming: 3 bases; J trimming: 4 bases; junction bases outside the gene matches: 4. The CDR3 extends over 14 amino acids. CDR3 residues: CASSGSGAYNEQFF. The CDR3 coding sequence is TGTGCCAGCAGCGGAAGCGGGGCTTACAATGAGCAGTTCTTC.

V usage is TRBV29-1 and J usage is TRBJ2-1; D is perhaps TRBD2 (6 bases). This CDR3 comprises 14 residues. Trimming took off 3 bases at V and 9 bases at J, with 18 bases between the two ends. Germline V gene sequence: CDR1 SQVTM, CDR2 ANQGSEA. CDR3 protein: CSVEFYAGNSEQFF. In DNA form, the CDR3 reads TGCAGCGTTGAGTTTTACGCGGGAAATAGTGAGCAGTTCTTC.